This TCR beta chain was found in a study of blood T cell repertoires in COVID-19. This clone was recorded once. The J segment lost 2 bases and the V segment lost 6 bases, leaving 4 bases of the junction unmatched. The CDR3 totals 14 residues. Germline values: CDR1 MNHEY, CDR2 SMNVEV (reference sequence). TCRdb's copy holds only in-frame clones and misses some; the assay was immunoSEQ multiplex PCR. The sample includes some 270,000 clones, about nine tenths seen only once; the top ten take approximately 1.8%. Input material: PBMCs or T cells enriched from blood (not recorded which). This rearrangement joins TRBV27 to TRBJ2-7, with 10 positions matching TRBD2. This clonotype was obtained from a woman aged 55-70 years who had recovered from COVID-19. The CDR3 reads CASSLAGAAYEQYF. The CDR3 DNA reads TGTGCCAGCAGCCTAGCGGGGGCCGCCTACGAGCAGTACTTC.